This T cell receptor (beta chain) was obtained from a study of control samples from healthy donors and cancer patients. The germline gives CDR1 LGHNA, CDR2 YSLEER. The CDR3 is 13 residues long. V shed 0 bases and J shed 5 bases, with 7 bases lying between them. Sequencing used immunoSEQ multiplex PCR; TCRdb keeps in-frame clones, though not all of them. The sample records 120,000 or so clones, approximately 93% being singletons. The sequenced sample consisted of blood. The sequence came from a woman under 30 in good health. The J gene is TRBJ1-2, the V gene TRBV4-3; D remains unclear. The CDR3 region is CASSQDLGYGYTF. The CDR3 nucleotides read TGCGCCAGCAGCCAAGATTTGGGGTATGGCTACACCTTC.